A single sample is the source of the 25 T cell receptor beta chains below, sequenced in a study of Ad26.COV2.S vaccination and SARS-CoV-2 variants. This table comes from immunoSEQ multiplex PCR, and its TCRdb copy is limited to in-frame clones, with some not included. The data contain fewer than 800,000 clones, around 92% of them singletons. Stated treatment: roughly 20 received Ad26.COV2.S at low or high dose, single or two shots; several received placebo; per-sample allocation not given. Following the first vaccine or placebo injection, samples were taken on day 63. This sample comprised peripheral blood, obtained in a trial of Ad26.COV2.S vaccine versus placebo. These receptors were collected from a person between 18 and 65 years old who received the Ad26.COV2.S COVID-19 vaccine or a placebo.

The rearrangement joins TRBV5-4 to TRBJ2-6; TRBD2 matches 8 bases. V was clipped by 4 bases and J by 0 bases; unmatched bases: 9. CDR3 size: 18 residues. Germline loops: CDR1 SGHNT, CDR2 YYREEE (reference sequence). In DNA, the CDR3 is TGTGCCAGCAGCCGGGGGGGTTCCGCCTTCTCTGGGGCCAACGTCCTGACTTTC. This sequence encodes CASSRGGSAFSGANVLTF.

The chain links TRBV7-9 to TRBJ2-7; D is unresolved. Trimming pared 1 base from V and 0 bases from J, leaving 7 bases between. This CDR3 spans 14 amino acids. Germline CDR1 SEHNR, CDR2 FQNEAQ (reference sequence). CDR3 DNA sequence: TGTGCCAGCAGCTTAGGTCGCTTCTCCTACGAGCAGTACTTC. Its protein is CASSLGRFSYEQYF.

Details on this clone: The sample carries other DNA sequences with the same CDR3. CDR3 sequence: CASSQERGNYNEQFF. DNA of the CDR3: TGCGCCAGCAGCCAGGAGCGGGGGAACTACAATGAGCAGTTCTTC. The chain carries TRBV4-3 and TRBJ2-1; TRBD2 aligns across 8 bases. Germline lookup yields CDR1 LGHNA and CDR2 YSLEER. V trimming: 3 bases; J trimming: 3 bases; junction bases outside the gene matches: 4. This CDR3 spans 15 amino acids.

The chain recombines TRBV19 with TRBJ2-7; perhaps TRBD2 as D (6 bases). CDR1 is LNHDA, CDR2 SQIVND, per germline (reference sequence). V lost 3 bases, J lost 2 bases, and 11 bases lay in between. This CDR3 has 14 residues. The CDR3 loop reads CASSMREPPYEQYF. CDR3 sequence (DNA): TGTGCCAGTAGTATGCGGGAACCCCCCTACGAGCAGTACTTC.

This sequence joins TRBV19 and TRBJ2-7; 12 positions agree with TRBD1. V trimming: 1 base; J trimming: 5 bases; junction bases outside the gene matches: 3. There are 15 residues in the CDR3. In germline, CDR1 is LNHDA, CDR2 SQIVND (reference sequence). CDR3 sequence (DNA): TGTGCCAGTAGTATAGGCGGGACAGGGGGCAACGAGCAGTACTTC. Translation: CASSIGGTGGNEQYF.

V and J are TRBV7-8 and TRBJ2-7; TRBD1 might be the D (6 bases). V was clipped by 4 bases and J by 1 base, with 11 bases between them. The CDR3 runs to 14 residues. Looked up from germline, CDR1 is SGHVS and CDR2 is FQNEAQ. The CDR3 here is CASSSPGQSYEQYF. The CDR3 region has the DNA TGTGCCAGCAGCTCACCAGGACAGTCCTACGAGCAGTACTTC.

CDR3 sequence: CSASSENEQFF. The CDR3 bases are TGCAGTGCTAGTTCCGAGAATGAGCAGTTCTTC. The V gene is TRBV20-1, the J gene TRBJ2-1, with D unclear. Looked up from germline, CDR1 is DFQATT and CDR2 is SNEGSKA (reference sequence). V was shortened by 3 bases and J by 7 bases, with 7 bases between the two germline ends. This CDR3 has 11 amino acids.

This clone was seen a few times. The V gene is TRBV15, the J gene TRBJ2-7; 9 bases line up with TRBD1. CDR3 length: 15 amino acids. Germline V gives CDR1 LNHNV, CDR2 YYDKDF (reference sequence). V shed 3 bases and J 2 bases; nucleotides not matched to a gene: 5. The CDR3 region is CATSRDRGMAYEQYF. The CDR3 bases are TGTGCCACCAGCAGGGACAGGGGAATGGCCTACGAGCAGTACTTC.

The chain uses TRBV4-3 and TRBJ2-7, with 7 bases fitting TRBD1. Germline CDR1 LGHNA, CDR2 YSLEER. The CDR3 runs 15 residues. Trimming took 0 bases from V and 2 from J; bases not matched to a gene: 4. CDR3 nucleotide sequence: TGCGCCAGCAGCCAAGAATGGGGACAGCCCTACGAGCAGTACTTC. Its translation is CASSQEWGQPYEQYF.

With regard to this clone: Other nucleotide sequences from this sample produce the same CDR3. The chain is built from TRBV20-1 and TRBJ1-2; unclear D gene. Germline-derived CDR1 and CDR2 are DFQATT and SNEGSKA (reference sequence). This CDR3 contains 11 residues. V was pared by 0 bases and J by 4 bases, with 3 bases between. CDR3 coding DNA: TGCAGTGCTAGAGAAGCCTATGGCTACACCTTC. Encoded protein: CSAREAYGYTF.

This clone was counted a single time. The chain recombines TRBV19 with TRBJ2-1, with unresolved D. Germline CDR1 and CDR2: LNHDA and SQIVND (reference sequence). This CDR3 has 15 amino acids. V was trimmed by 6 bases and J by 2 bases, leaving 14 bases between them. CDR3 DNA sequence: TGTGCCAGTAGCGATGGGCTAAACCCCTACAATGAGCAGTTCTTC. Residues: CASSDGLNPYNEQFF.

The rearrangement uses TRBV3-1 (or the pseudogene TRBV3-2) and TRBJ1-3; D perhaps matches TRBD1 (6 bases). The CDR3 extends over 15 amino acids. Looked up from germline, CDR1 is LGHDT and CDR2 is YNNKEL (reference sequence). V lost 4 bases and J lost 7, with 17 bases in between. The CDR3: CASSPTGISGNTIYF. The CDR3, as DNA: TGTGCCAGCAGCCCCACAGGGATATCGGGGAACACCATATATTTT.

The gene calls are TRBV5-4 and TRBJ1-2, with D perhaps TRBD1 (6 bases). Trimming took 2 bases from V and 0 from J, leaving 11 bases between them. Germline CDR1 is SGHNT and CDR2 is YYREEE (reference sequence). CDR3 length: 15 residues. The DNA for the CDR3 is TGTGCCAGCAGCTTAACAGGGAGGGCTAACTATGGCTACACCTTC. This sequence encodes CASSLTGRANYGYTF.

This clone occurred a few times. The chain carries TRBV18 and TRBJ1-5, with D hard to call. CDR1 and CDR2 (germline): KGHSH, LQKENI. The CDR3 totals 12 residues. The V end was cut by 3 bases, the J end by 6 bases, with 6 bases between. The CDR3 spells CASSPSGQPQHF. CDR3 in DNA: TGTGCCAGCTCACCCTCTGGTCAGCCCCAGCATTTT.

This chain connects TRBV7-2 to TRBJ2-7; a weak D match, TRBD2 (6 bases). Germline lookup yields CDR1 SGHTA and CDR2 FQGNSA. Trimming cost V 5 bases and J 1 base, with 12 bases left between them. This CDR3 spans 14 amino acids. DNA for the CDR3: TGTGCCAGCAGCCGCGTGACTAGTTCCTACGAGCAGTACTTC. Translation gives CASSRVTSSYEQYF.

The chain combines TRBV3-1 (or the pseudogene TRBV3-2) with TRBJ2-7; unclear D gene. Per germline, CDR1 LGHDT and CDR2 YNNKEL (reference sequence). Trimming took off 1 base at V and 0 bases at J, with 10 bases between the two ends. This CDR3 comprises 15 residues. CDR3 region: CASSQAALASYEQYF. DNA of the CDR3: TGTGCCAGCAGCCAAGCTGCCCTCGCCTCCTACGAGCAGTACTTC.

This clone was recorded only once. The genes are TRBV11-2 and TRBJ2-2; D is undetermined. V lost 6 bases and J lost 0, with 11 bases in between. This CDR3 contains 15 residues. Germline-derived CDR1 and CDR2 are SGHAT and FQNNGV. The CDR3 region has the DNA TGTGCCAGCAGTCGCGACCTTACGAACACCGGGGAGCTGTTTTTT. Translation: CASSRDLTNTGELFF.

This clone was found a few times. The gene calls are TRBV7-9 and TRBJ2-1; D is uncertain. This CDR3 has 13 residues. Germline V gene lookup returns CDR1 SEHNR and CDR2 FQNEAQ (reference sequence). The V end lost 4 bases, the J end lost 8 bases, and 12 bases lay between the germline ends. The CDR3 sequence: CASSSTPTHEQFF. CDR3 nucleotide sequence: TGTGCCAGCAGCTCCACACCGACCCATGAGCAGTTCTTC.

This sequence joins TRBV6-6 and TRBJ2-3; D might be TRBD2 (5 bases). The germline CDR1 and CDR2 sequences are MNHNY and SVGAGI (reference sequence). Trimming shortened V by 5 bases and J by 0 bases, and 9 bases separated the two germline ends. The CDR3 has 14 residues. CDR3 in amino acids: CASSSGGSTDTQYF. In nucleotides, the CDR3 is TGTGCCAGCAGTAGCGGAGGCAGCACAGATACGCAGTATTTT.

The chain uses TRBV25-1 and TRBJ2-2; D remains ambiguous. Germline V CDR1 and CDR2: MGHDK, SYGVNS. This CDR3 region has 12 residues. Trimming stripped 8 bases from V and 4 bases from J, with 8 bases between. CDR3 loop: CASQPGTGELFF. CDR3 sequence (DNA): TGTGCCAGCCAGCCTGGCACCGGGGAGCTGTTTTTT.

The gene calls are TRBV30 and TRBJ1-1; D not certain. Trimming cost V 3 bases and J 0 bases, with 11 bases left between them. The CDR3 extends over 14 amino acids. The germline gives CDR1 GTSNPN, CDR2 SVGIG (reference sequence). This chain's CDR3 is CAWRSNIMNTEAFF. The CDR3 DNA is TGTGCCTGGAGAAGTAACATTATGAACACTGAAGCTTTCTTT. The variable domain in full, completed from reference TRBV30 and TRBJ1-1, reads SQTIHQWPATLVQPVGSPLSLECTVEGTSNPNLYWYRQAAGRGLQLLFYSVGIGQISSEVPQNLSASRPQDRQFILSSKKLLLSDSGFYLCAWRSNIMNTEAFFGQGTRLTVV.

The chain employs TRBV10-2 and TRBJ2-7, with D possibly being TRBD2 (6 bases). Deletions cut 4 bases from V and 2 bases from J, with 12 bases between. Germline CDR1 reads WSHSY; CDR2 reads SAAADI. The CDR3 has 14 residues. In DNA, the CDR3 is TGCGCCAGCAGTGTGGGGACGGGGGCCTACGAGCAGTACTTC. Translation gives CASSVGTGAYEQYF.

The chain recombines TRBV19 with TRBJ1-2, with D hard to call. The V gene's germline CDR1 is LNHDA and CDR2 SQIVND (reference sequence). Trimming pared 5 bases from V and 0 bases from J, leaving 4 bases between. The CDR3 loop spans 12 amino acids. Written as DNA, the CDR3 is TGTGCCAGTAGTGCAGCTAACTATGGCTACACCTTC. Its protein product is CASSAANYGYTF.

The chain uses TRBV7-9 and TRBJ2-7; tentatively, D is TRBD2 (5 bases). V lost 3 bases and J 1 base, leaving 13 bases between the germline ends. Looked up from germline, CDR1 is SEHNR and CDR2 is FQNEAQ (reference sequence). The CDR3 length is 15 residues. In DNA form, the CDR3 reads TGTGCCAGCAGCTTTGAGGGTACAGTATCCTACGAGCAGTACTTC. This encodes CASSFEGTVSYEQYF.

V is TRBV10-3 and J is TRBJ2-7; 10 nucleotides line up with TRBD1. CDR1 is ENHRY and CDR2 is SYGVKD in the germline V gene. The CDR3 length is 16 residues. The V segment lost 3 bases and the J segment 5 bases; nucleotides outside the gene matches: 10. The CDR3 DNA sequence: TGTGCCATCAGTGACCGGAGACAGGGGGCGGGGAACGAGCAGTACTTC. It is translated as CAISDRRQGAGNEQYF.